The 32 T cell receptor beta chains below come from one sample, sequenced in a study of blood T cell repertoires in COVID-19. Here immunoSEQ multiplex PCR was the method, and the copy in TCRdb shows in-frame clones only, minus some. This sample has roughly 160,000 clones; over 80% occur once, and the top ten carry roughly 13%. The material sequenced was PBMCs or T cells enriched from blood (not recorded which). The receptor source for this set is a woman aged 60 to 75 who had recovered from COVID-19.

The chain recombines TRBV28 with TRBJ1-2; possible D gene TRBD1, 5 bases. The germline V gene has CDR1 MDHEN and CDR2 SYDVKM. This CDR3 is 13 amino acids long. Trimming took off 7 bases at V and 11 bases at J, with 20 bases between the two ends. The CDR3 reads CASTLGAVPGYTF. As DNA, the CDR3 is TGTGCCAGCACCCTTGGGGCAGTCCCTGGTTACACCTTC.

This CDR3 is CASSIQGPRNTEAFF. CDR3 DNA sequence: TGTGCCAGCAGCATCCAGGGGCCGAGAAACACTGAAGCTTTCTTT. V is TRBV5-6 and J is TRBJ1-1; perhaps TRBD1 as D (6 bases). The V and J ends lost 4 bases and 2 bases respectively, with 15 bases between them. The CDR3 length is 15 residues. The V gene's germline CDR1 is SGHDT and CDR2 YYEEEE. Drawing the rest from reference TRBV5-6 and TRBJ1-1, the complete variable domain is DAGVTQSPTHLIKTRGQQVTLRCSPKSGHDTVSWYQQALGQGPQFIFQYYEEEERQRGNFPDRFSGHQFPNYSSELNVNALLLGDSALYLCASSIQGPRNTEAFFGQGTRLTVV.

The genes are TRBV7-8 and TRBJ2-5; D call uncertain. This CDR3 spans 15 amino acids. The germline V gene has CDR1 SGHVS and CDR2 FQNEAQ. With 5 bases removed from V and 2 bases from J, the gap between germline ends came to 15 bases. CDR3 nucleotide sequence: TGTGCCAGCAGCCTACGCAGAGGCTATCAAGAGACCCAGTACTTC. Its protein is CASSLRRGYQETQYF.

V gene TRBV19 combines with J gene TRBJ1-4, with 10 bases identical to TRBD1. The trim removed 6 bases at V and 10 bases at J, leaving 8 bases unmatched. CDR3 length: 14 amino acids. Germline V CDR1 and CDR2: LNHDA, SQIVND (reference sequence). The CDR3 loop is CASRPDRGRGKLFF. The CDR3 DNA is TGTGCCAGTAGACCGGACAGGGGGAGGGGAAAACTGTTTTTT.

The gene calls are TRBV13 and TRBJ2-3, with 15 bases matching TRBD2. Germline CDR1 PRHDT, CDR2 FYEKMQ (reference sequence). CDR3 length: 18 residues. V shed 4 bases and J 2 bases; nucleotides not matched to a gene: 7. CDR3 residues: CASSSGLAGGANTDTQYF. The DNA of the CDR3 is TGTGCCAGCAGCTCGGGACTAGCGGGGGGTGCGAACACAGATACGCAGTATTTT.

J is TRBJ1-5 and V is TRBV2, with a possible D match to TRBD1 (6 bases). Germline CDR1 SNHLY, CDR2 FYNNEI. This CDR3 comprises 14 residues. V lost 6 bases to trimming and J lost 0 bases, with 9 bases between them. CDR3 nucleotide sequence: TGTGCCAGCAGAGGACAGTATAGCAATCAGCCCCAGCATTTT. This encodes CASRGQYSNQPQHF.

The chain recombines TRBV3-1 (or the pseudogene TRBV3-2) with TRBJ2-3; 12 nucleotides agree with TRBD2. This CDR3 is 16 amino acids long. Looked up from germline, CDR1 is LGHDT and CDR2 is YNNKEL (reference sequence). V lost 4 bases to trimming and J lost 6 bases; unmatched junction nucleotides: 8. For the CDR3, the DNA is TGTGCCAGCAGCCTAGGACTAGCGGGGTCTGTGGATACGCAGTATTTT. It is translated as CASSLGLAGSVDTQYF.

V is TRBV5-1 and J is TRBJ2-1; TRBD1 matches 9 bases. The CDR3 is 15 residues long. The V and J ends lost 4 bases and 4 bases, in that order; junction bases with no gene match: 6. The V gene's germline CDR1 is SGHRS and CDR2 YFSETQ. CDR3 loop: CASSLGTGRYNEQFF. CDR3 nucleotides: TGCGCCAGCAGCCTCGGGACAGGGAGATACAATGAGCAGTTCTTC.

This clone was counted a single time. The chain links TRBV6-2 or TRBV6-3 to TRBJ1-2; TRBD1 aligns across 10 bases. The V gene end was trimmed by 6 bases and the J gene end by 5 bases; junction bases not matched to a gene: 6. The CDR3 length is 14 residues. Germline V gives CDR1 MNHEY, CDR2 SVGEGT. Written as DNA, the CDR3 is TGTGCCAGCAGCGAGACAGGGGGCAGATATGGCTACACCTTC. It is translated as CASSETGGRYGYTF.

This chain uses TRBV2 with TRBJ2-7; TRBD2 might be the D (6 bases). V was clipped by 5 bases and J by 2 bases, with 10 bases between them. This CDR3 has 13 amino acids. CDR1 is SNHLY, CDR2 FYNNEI, per germline. Here the CDR3 reads CASSQGLTYEQYF. The DNA of the CDR3 is TGTGCCAGCAGTCAGGGACTTACCTACGAGCAGTACTTC.

The chain joins TRBV28 to TRBJ2-7; TRBD1 aligns across 7 bases. Per the germline V gene, CDR1 is MDHEN and CDR2 is SYDVKM. J was trimmed by 5 bases and V by 10 bases; bases with no gene match: 8. This CDR3 is built from 12 residues. In DNA form, the CDR3 reads TGTGCCATCAAAGGACAGGCTCACGAGCAGTACTTC. Translated, it gives CAIKGQAHEQYF.

The chain couples TRBV7-9 to TRBJ2-2; 9 nucleotides line up with TRBD2. CDR3 size: 15 residues. The ends lost 5 bases at V and 7 bases at J; junction bases unmatched: 8. Germline CDR1 and CDR2: SEHNR and FQNEAQ (reference sequence). CDR3 DNA sequence: TGTGCCAGCAGCACACTTAGCGGGAGTATCGGGGAGCTGTTTTTT. This translates into CASSTLSGSIGELFF. The entire variable domain, with the rest obtained from reference TRBV7-9 and TRBJ2-2, is as follows: DTGVSQNPRHKITKRGQNVTFRCDPISEHNRLYWYRQTLGQGPEFLTYFQNEAQLEKSRLLSDRFSAERPKGSFSTLEIQRTEQGDSAMYLCASSTLSGSIGELFFGEGSRLTVL.

V gene TRBV5-1 combines with J gene TRBJ2-3, with D tentatively TRBD2 (5 bases). There are 16 residues in the CDR3. With 0 bases removed from V and 0 bases from J, the gap between germline ends came to 11 bases. Germline V gives CDR1 SGHRS, CDR2 YFSETQ. The CDR3 DNA follows: TGCGCCAGCAGCTTGGTACCCGGGGATAGCACAGATACGCAGTATTTT. This codes for CASSLVPGDSTDTQYF. Looking up the rest from reference TRBV5-1 and TRBJ2-3 gives the full variable domain: KAGVTQTPRYLIKTRGQQVTLSCSPISGHRSVSWYQQTPGQGLQFLFEYFSETQRNKGNFPGRFSGRQFSNSRSEMNVSTLELGDSALYLCASSLVPGDSTDTQYFGPGTRLTVL.

The rearrangement joins TRBV5-5 to TRBJ1-4; D remains unclear. Per the germline V gene, CDR1 is SGHKS and CDR2 is YYEKEE (reference sequence). The CDR3 is 13 residues long. Deletions cut 4 bases from V and 1 base from J, with 5 bases between. CDR3 in DNA: TGTGCCAGCAGCCGGTTAACTAATGAAAAACTGTTTTTT. It encodes CASSRLTNEKLFF.

The gene calls are TRBV25-1 and TRBJ1-1, with TRBD1 matching over 7 bases. This CDR3 is 13 amino acids long. Germline V gives CDR1 MGHDK, CDR2 SYGVNS. V shed 7 bases, J shed 7 bases, and the junction held 9 bases outside the gene matches. The CDR3 nucleotides read TGTGCCAGCACCCCGGGACAGAACCTTGAAGCTTTCTTT. This translates into CASTPGQNLEAFF.

The chain uses TRBV19 and TRBJ2-3; tentative D call: TRBD2 (6 bases). The CDR3 spans 14 residues. Germline V gene sequence: CDR1 LNHDA, CDR2 SQIVND (reference sequence). Trimming shortened V by 7 bases and J by 1 base, and 12 bases separated the two germline ends. Here the CDR3 reads CASKSGYGTDTQYF. The CDR3 nucleotides are TGTGCCAGTAAGAGCGGGTACGGCACAGATACGCAGTATTTT. Variable domain in full (rest from reference TRBV19 and TRBJ2-3): DGGITQSPKYLFRKEGQNVTLSCEQNLNHDAMYWYRQDPGQGLRLIYYSQIVNDFQKGDIAEGYSVSREKKESFPLTVTSAQKNPTAFYLCASKSGYGTDTQYFGPGTRLTVL.

On this clone itself: One junction end disagrees with the germline gene, perhaps due to a read error. The V gene is TRBV18, the J gene TRBJ1-1, with 7 bases identical to TRBD1. CDR1 and CDR2 from the germline V gene are KGHSH and LQKENI. The CDR3 is 13 amino acids. CDR3 amino acids: CASSPQNRGKALF. CDR3 DNA: TGTGCCAGCTCACCACAAAACAGGGGAAAGGCGCTCTTT.

J is TRBJ2-1 and V is TRBV25-1, with a possible D match to TRBD2 (6 bases). The germline V gene has CDR1 MGHDK and CDR2 SYGVNS. The CDR3 is 14 amino acids. V was pared by 8 bases and J by 8 bases, with 19 bases between. CDR3 protein: CASSTEGPGDEQFF. The CDR3 DNA reads TGTGCCAGCTCGACGGAGGGGCCTGGCGATGAGCAGTTCTTC.

The V call is TRBV7-9, the J call TRBJ1-4; 9 positions agree with TRBD1. This CDR3 spans 15 amino acids. The V segment lost 5 bases and the J segment 2 bases; nucleotides outside the gene matches: 3. In germline, CDR1 is SEHNR, CDR2 FQNEAQ (reference sequence). The CDR3 nucleotides read TGTGCCAGCAGCGGACAGGGGACGACTAATGAAAAACTGTTTTTT. Translated, it gives CASSGQGTTNEKLFF.

This chain links TRBV5-4 with TRBJ1-2; the match to TRBD1 covers 7 bases. Losses at the gene ends were 4 bases for V and 4 bases for J; bases not matched to a gene: 7. CDR3 length: 14 amino acids. The V gene's germline CDR1 is SGHNT and CDR2 YYREEE (reference sequence). The CDR3 is CASSPRAGGYGYTF. CDR3 nucleotides: TGTGCCAGCAGCCCCCGTGCAGGGGGCTATGGCTACACCTTC. The complete variable domain, with remaining parts taken from reference TRBV5-4 and TRBJ1-2, reads ETGVTQSPTHLIKTRGQQVTLRCSSQSGHNTVSWYQQALGQGPQFIFQYYREEENGRGNFPPRFSGLQFPNYSSELNVNALELDDSALYLCASSPRAGGYGYTFGSGTRLTVV.

The V gene is TRBV18, the J gene TRBJ2-1; 7 bases line up with TRBD2. V trimming: 2 bases; J trimming: 4 bases; junction bases outside the gene matches: 8. CDR3 length: 16 amino acids. Germline V gives CDR1 KGHSH, CDR2 LQKENI. This CDR3 reads CASSPRLAEIYNEQFF. As DNA, the CDR3 is TGTGCCAGCTCACCAAGGCTAGCGGAGATTTACAATGAGCAGTTCTTC.

The V gene is TRBV21-1, the J gene TRBJ2-5; the table calls TRBD2, which could not be checked here. TRBV21-1 is described as a pseudogene. The CDR3 loop spans 14 amino acids. CDR3 sequence: CASSTVRGDETQYF. CDR3 bases: TGTGCCAGCAGCACCGTGCGGGGGGACGAGACCCAGTACTTC.

The chain joins TRBV9 to TRBJ1-1; 10 nucleotides agree with TRBD1. The CDR3 sequence is 15 residues long. Losses at the gene ends were 3 bases for V and 3 bases for J; bases not matched to a gene: 5. Germline CDR1 reads SGDLS; CDR2 reads YYNGEE. CDR3 in amino acids: CASSASGQGYTEAFF. The DNA of the CDR3 is TGTGCCAGCAGCGCCTCGGGACAGGGGTACACTGAAGCTTTCTTT.

This chain links TRBV5-1 with TRBJ2-3; 11 nucleotides agree with TRBD2. Germline loops: CDR1 SGHRS, CDR2 YFSETQ. The junction had 5 bases not matched to a gene; V was cut back by 3 bases and J by 2 bases. The CDR3 is made up of 16 amino acids. CDR3: CASSSLAGGNTDTQYF. The CDR3 DNA reads as TGCGCCAGCAGCTCCCTAGCGGGGGGTAACACAGATACGCAGTATTTT.

This chain uses TRBV5-1 with TRBJ1-1; TRBD1 agrees at 7 bases. Germline V gene lookup returns CDR1 SGHRS and CDR2 YFSETQ. V lost 0 bases to trimming and J lost 1 base; unmatched junction nucleotides: 6. This CDR3 is built from 16 residues. The CDR3 protein is CASSLVGGRANTEAFF. The CDR3 DNA reads as TGCGCCAGCAGCTTGGTAGGGGGCCGAGCGAACACTGAAGCTTTCTTT.

The chain has TRBV5-1 and TRBJ1-5; D gene ambiguous. In germline, CDR1 is SGHRS, CDR2 YFSETQ. V shed 1 base and J shed 2 bases, with 10 bases lying between them. The CDR3 totals 15 residues. The CDR3 is CASSLWGEGNQPQHF. CDR3 in DNA: TGCGCCAGCAGCTTGTGGGGAGAGGGCAATCAGCCCCAGCATTTT.

As regards this clone: One end of the junction fails to match germline, which may point to a read error. Here the CDR3 DNA reads TGTGCCAGCAGCTTAGAGGGCTGGGGCTACGATGAGCAGTTCTTC. Protein sequence: CASSLEGWGYDEQFF. The chain is built from TRBV7-6 and TRBJ2-1; maybe TRBD1 (5 bases). This CDR3 is built from 15 residues. Germline CDR1 is SGHVS and CDR2 is FNYEAQ.

The chain links TRBV15 to TRBJ1-4; D ambiguous. The CDR3 loop spans 17 amino acids. The germline V gene has CDR1 LNHNV and CDR2 YYDKDF (reference sequence). Between the trimmed V and J ends, which lost 2 bases and 0 bases, there was a span of 13 bases. CDR3 sequence: CATSRWPKEATNEKLFF. In DNA form, the CDR3 reads TGTGCCACCAGCAGATGGCCTAAGGAGGCAACTAATGAAAAACTGTTTTTT.

This chain joins TRBV5-5 and TRBJ1-3, with 9 bases matching TRBD1. Germline V lookup: CDR1 SGHKS, CDR2 YYEKEE (reference sequence). The CDR3 spans 16 residues. V dropped 4 bases and J dropped 8; count of bases not matched to a gene: 13. CDR3 loop: CASSLVWDRVGHTIYF. DNA of the CDR3: TGTGCCAGCAGCCTCGTTTGGGACAGGGTGGGACACACCATATATTTT.

The V gene is TRBV28, the J gene TRBJ2-7; TRBD2 agrees at 13 bases. Germline V gene data show CDR1 as MDHEN and CDR2 as SYDVKM. The CDR3 has 16 residues. Trimming removed 5 bases from V and 3 bases from J; junction bases left unmatched: 7. The CDR3 is CASSLTGLAGLYEQYF. As DNA, the CDR3 is TGTGCCAGCAGTCTCACGGGACTAGCGGGACTCTACGAGCAGTACTTC.

The V gene is TRBV5-1, the J gene TRBJ2-1, with 8 nucleotides matching TRBD2. Germline loops: CDR1 SGHRS, CDR2 YFSETQ. CDR3 length: 15 residues. V lost 7 bases, J lost 0 bases, and 6 bases stayed unmatched. CDR3 region: CASQDSGSSYNEQFF. The CDR3 DNA follows: TGCGCCAGCCAGGACAGCGGGAGCTCCTACAATGAGCAGTTCTTC. The full variable domain, in which reference TRBV5-1 and TRBJ2-1 provide the parts outside the CDR3, is KAGVTQTPRYLIKTRGQQVTLSCSPISGHRSVSWYQQTPGQGLQFLFEYFSETQRNKGNFPGRFSGRQFSNSRSEMNVSTLELGDSALYLCASQDSGSSYNEQFFGPGTRLTVL.

The chain uses TRBV27 and TRBJ1-5, with D hard to call. The germline gives CDR1 MNHEY, CDR2 SMNVEV (reference sequence). CDR3 length: 15 amino acids. The ends were cut back, 2 bases at V and 4 bases at J, with 12 bases in the middle. The CDR3 nucleotides read TGTGCCAGCAGTTTAACCGGGGATTGGAATCAGCCCCAGCATTTT. Translated: CASSLTGDWNQPQHF.